These 27 T cell receptor beta chains were all obtained from the same sample, sequenced in a study of response to subunit inactivated influenza vaccine. TCRdb passed the RT-PCR reads through MiXCR, listing each CDR3 protein once. The top ten clones hold approximately 10% of a sample with 650,000 to 700,000 distinct CDR3 sequences, roughly 14% of them seen once. Sequencing used PBMCs from blood, obtained 11 to 12 days after vaccination. These receptors were obtained from a man aged 45-60 years who received an inactivated influenza vaccine.

This clonotype appeared many times. This chain joins TRBV12-3 or TRBV12-4 and TRBJ2-1; weak D call: TRBD1 (6 bases). The CDR3 runs 14 residues. Trimming cost V 2 bases and J 5 bases, with 10 bases left between them. The CDR3, as DNA: TGTGCCAGCAGTTTACCGCAGGGGAACAATGAGCAGTTCTTC. The encoded protein is CASSLPQGNNEQFF.

The chain has TRBV6-1 and TRBJ2-4, with D tentatively TRBD1 or TRBD2 (5 bases each). This CDR3 comprises 16 residues. Germline V gives CDR1 MNHNS, CDR2 SASEGT. V lost 6 bases and J 0 bases, leaving 15 bases between the germline ends. CDR3 coding DNA: TGTGCCAGCAGCTCCCGGGGACGGCTAGCCAAAAACATTCAGTACTTC. Amino acids: CASSSRGRLAKNIQYF.

CDR3 residues: CASSPHQLATYNEQFF. CDR3 nucleotide sequence: TGTGCCAGCAGTCCTCATCAGCTTGCGACCTACAATGAGCAGTTCTTC. This rearrangement joins TRBV27 to TRBJ2-1; D ambiguous. CDR3 length: 16 residues. Germline V CDR1 and CDR2: MNHEY, SMNVEV (reference sequence). The V end lost 5 bases, the J end lost 2 bases, and 16 bases lay between the germline ends.

The chain uses TRBV6-2 or TRBV6-3 and TRBJ2-5; 8 bases line up with TRBD2. The germline V gene has CDR1 MNHEY and CDR2 SVGEGT. The CDR3 is made up of 14 amino acids. Trimming at V came to 0 bases and at J to 7 bases, leaving 4 bases not matched to a gene. The CDR3 region has the DNA TGTGCCAGCAGTTACTCAAGTCTAGCGGGGACCCAGTACTTC. Translating it yields CASSYSSLAGTQYF.

This sequence joins TRBV19 and TRBJ2-1, with TRBD2 as a possible D gene (6 bases). The CDR3 has 16 residues. Trimming left V 1 base short and J 4 bases short, with 14 bases between. The germline CDR1 and CDR2 sequences are LNHDA and SQIVND (reference sequence). The CDR3 reads CASSIALGGTYNEQFF. The CDR3 region has the DNA TGTGCCAGTAGTATAGCCCTCGGCGGGACTTACAATGAGCAGTTCTTC.

This clonotype was seen many times. The rearrangement joins TRBV12-3 or TRBV12-4 to TRBJ2-2; D is tentatively TRBD1 or TRBD2 (5 bases each). Trimming took 6 bases from V and 5 from J, leaving 13 bases between them. This CDR3 is built from 14 residues. CDR3 DNA: TGTGCCAGCAGCCCCCGGGGACGAACCGGGGAGCTGTTTTTT. This sequence encodes CASSPRGRTGELFF.

The rearrangement links TRBV20-1 to TRBJ2-6; D unclear. The ends were cut back, 5 bases at V and 4 bases at J, with 18 bases in the middle. Per germline, CDR1 DFQATT and CDR2 SNEGSKA (reference sequence). This CDR3 region has 16 residues. CDR3 in DNA: TGCAGTGCTCGTCCGATCCTTTTTGGAGGGGCCAACGTCCTGACTTTC. Its protein product is CSARPILFGGANVLTF.

This clonotype was observed a handful of times. The rearrangement links TRBV20-1 to TRBJ2-5; TRBD2 aligns across 8 bases. J was trimmed by 1 base and V by 5 bases; bases with no gene match: 6. The CDR3 has 14 residues. Germline V gene lookup returns CDR1 DFQATT and CDR2 SNEGSKA (reference sequence). CDR3 bases: TGCAGTGCTCCATTCGGGGGGGCCCAAGAGACCCAGTACTTC. Amino acid sequence: CSAPFGGAQETQYF.

This clonotype showed up just a few times. V is TRBV5-1 and J is TRBJ2-1; perhaps TRBD1 as D (6 bases). The CDR3 is made up of 16 amino acids. CDR1 SGHRS and CDR2 YFSETQ come from the germline V gene. Trimming removed 1 base from V and 4 bases from J, with 15 bases in between. The CDR3: CASSLSGVDRYNEQFF. The CDR3 region has the DNA TGCGCCAGCAGCTTGAGTGGGGTGGACAGATACAATGAGCAGTTCTTC.

This clonotype came up a few times. The J gene is TRBJ2-1, the V gene TRBV20-1; 7 bases are shared with TRBD1. This CDR3 contains 16 residues. CDR1 DFQATT and CDR2 SNEGSKA come from the germline V gene (reference sequence). Trimming at V came to 3 bases and at J to 8 bases, leaving 16 bases not matched to a gene. As DNA, the CDR3 is TGCAGTGCTAGCCGATTGGGACAGCGAAATCCCTATGAGCAGTTCTTC. Translating gives CSASRLGQRNPYEQFF.

This clonotype turned up a few times. This chain connects TRBV7-9 to TRBJ2-1, with 9 bases that match TRBD2. The CDR3 covers 14 residues. Germline-derived CDR1 and CDR2 are SEHNR and FQNEAQ (reference sequence). The V segment lost 5 bases and the J segment 4 bases; nucleotides outside the gene matches: 3. CDR3 sequence: CASSLSGRYNEQFF. The CDR3 DNA reads TGTGCCAGCAGCCTGAGCGGGAGGTACAATGAGCAGTTCTTC.

The J gene is TRBJ2-7, the V gene TRBV5-1; 7 bases are shared with TRBD2. Germline V lookup: CDR1 SGHRS, CDR2 YFSETQ. J was trimmed by 1 base and V by 1 base; bases with no gene match: 14. This CDR3 comprises 18 residues. The CDR3 bases are TGCGCCAGCAGCTTGCCCAGAGGGACTAACCTACCATCCTACGAGCAGTACTTC. Translated, it gives CASSLPRGTNLPSYEQYF.

This chain links TRBV4-3 with TRBJ2-1, with D perhaps TRBD2 (6 bases). The CDR3 runs 17 residues. V lost 0 bases and J lost 6, with 18 bases in between. Germline V gene sequence: CDR1 LGHNA, CDR2 YSLEER. The DNA for the CDR3 is TGCGCCAGCAGCCAAGATAGATTTGGGCGGGGATCCAATGAGCAGTTCTTC. It yields the protein CASSQDRFGRGSNEQFF.

This clonotype was seen only a few times. V usage is TRBV2 and J usage is TRBJ2-1; D unresolved. Deletions cut 5 bases from V and 6 bases from J, with 14 bases between. Germline values: CDR1 SNHLY, CDR2 FYNNEI. The length of the CDR3 is 14 residues. As DNA, the CDR3 is TGTGCCAGCAGTCTCGGTCCACTCGTCAATGAGCAGTTCTTC. This codes for CASSLGPLVNEQFF. Full variable domain (remainder filled in from reference TRBV2 and TRBJ2-1): EPEVTQTPSHQVTQMGQEVILRCVPISNHLYFYWYRQILGQKVEFLVSFYNNEISEKSEIFDDQFSVERPDGSNFTLKIRSTKLEDSAMYFCASSLGPLVNEQFFGPGTRLTVL.

At least ten counts were recorded for this clonotype. CDR3 region: CASSPSSGRAGNEQFF. CDR3 coding DNA: TGTGCCAGCAGCCCCTCTAGCGGGAGGGCCGGGAATGAGCAGTTCTTC. The chain combines TRBV5-5 with TRBJ2-1; 12 bases fit TRBD2. Germline CDR1 SGHKS, CDR2 YYEKEE (reference sequence). Trimming cost V 4 bases and J 7 bases; bases outside gene matches: 9. CDR3 length: 16 residues.

This sequence joins TRBV5-6 and TRBJ1-4; TRBD1 might be the D (6 bases). CDR1 is SGHDT, CDR2 YYEEEE, per germline. This CDR3 contains 14 residues. Trimming took 2 bases from V and 6 from J, leaving 11 bases between them. DNA of the CDR3: TGTGCCAGCAGCTTACAGGGACCTGATGAAAAACTGTTTTTT. It translates to CASSLQGPDEKLFF.

The chain recombines TRBV25-1 with TRBJ2-2; TRBD1 or TRBD2 may be the D gene (5 bases each). In germline, CDR1 is MGHDK, CDR2 SYGVNS. The CDR3 sequence is 17 residues long. Trimming left V 8 bases short and J 2 bases short, with 21 bases between. The CDR3 DNA reads as TGTGCCAGCCCAGGGACCCTAGCAGATAAAAACACCGGGGAGCTGTTTTTT. Protein product: CASPGTLADKNTGELFF.

The CDR3 DNA follows: TGTGCCAGCAGTTACTCGACCGGGCGGGGGTTCACAGGTGGGGCCAACGTCCTGACTTTC. Its translation: CASSYSTGRGFTGGANVLTF. V and J are TRBV6-2 or TRBV6-3 and TRBJ2-6; 7 positions match TRBD2. Germline lookup yields CDR1 MNHEY and CDR2 SVGEGT. This CDR3 comprises 20 residues. V lost 0 bases to trimming and J lost 3 bases; unmatched junction nucleotides: 14.

This chain uses TRBV7-8 with TRBJ1-1, with 8 positions matching TRBD1. CDR1 SGHVS and CDR2 FQNEAQ come from the germline V gene. The CDR3 is made up of 17 amino acids. Losses at the gene ends were 7 bases for V and 1 base for J; bases not matched to a gene: 14. CDR3 sequence reads: CASTGLQGAIGNTEAFF. In DNA form, the CDR3 reads TGTGCCAGCACCGGGCTCCAGGGGGCTATCGGGAACACTGAAGCTTTCTTT.

This clonotype was found a few times. The V and J genes are TRBV3-1 and TRBJ2-3; 11 bases map to TRBD2. This CDR3 spans 17 amino acids. V was clipped by 3 bases and J by 2 bases; unmatched bases: 7. CDR1 and CDR2 (germline): LGHDT, YNNKEL (reference sequence). CDR3 DNA: TGTGCCAGCAGCCAGTATAGACTAGCGGGAAACACAGATACGCAGTATTTT. Translating it yields CASSQYRLAGNTDTQYF.

This chain links TRBV20-1 with TRBJ1-1, with 8 bases lining up with TRBD1. J was trimmed by 10 bases and V by 5 bases; bases with no gene match: 3. This CDR3 is 10 amino acids long. Per germline, CDR1 DFQATT and CDR2 SNEGSKA (reference sequence). The CDR3 loop reads CSALTGGAFF. In DNA form, the CDR3 reads TGCAGTGCTCTCACAGGGGGAGCTTTCTTT.

CDR3 nucleotide sequence: TGCAGTGCTAGAGGGGACAGTGGGGAGACCCAGTACTTC. It yields the protein CSARGDSGETQYF. This rearrangement joins TRBV20-1 to TRBJ2-5; 7 nucleotides match TRBD1. Germline V gene sequence: CDR1 DFQATT, CDR2 SNEGSKA (reference sequence). The CDR3 has 13 residues. V shed 1 base and J 5 bases; nucleotides not matched to a gene: 4.

This clonotype has only a few counts. The V gene is TRBV12-3 or TRBV12-4, the J gene TRBJ2-5; D is undetermined. V was trimmed by 3 bases and J by 1 base, leaving 9 bases between them. The CDR3 has 14 amino acids. CDR3 residues: CASSFDFSQETQYF. CDR3 bases: TGTGCCAGCAGTTTCGATTTCTCCCAAGAGACCCAGTACTTC.

This clonotype occurred a few times. The CDR3 DNA is TGTGCTAGTGGGATGGGACAAAACCAGTTCTTC. This sequence encodes CASGMGQNQFF. The chain couples TRBV12-5 to TRBJ2-1; D may be TRBD1 (6 bases). CDR1 and CDR2 from the germline V gene are LGHNT and FRNRAP. The CDR3 extends over 11 amino acids. V lost 6 bases, J lost 13 bases, and 13 bases lay in between.

In its sample, this clonotype was seen a few times. The chain is built from TRBV4-3 and TRBJ2-7; D is possibly TRBD2 (5 bases). Germline CDR1 and CDR2: LGHNA and YSLEER. V was pared by 0 bases and J by 3 bases, with 9 bases between. The CDR3 spans 14 residues. For the CDR3, the DNA is TGCGCCAGCAGCCAAGATCGGGCGGGCTACGAGCAGTACTTC. This sequence encodes CASSQDRAGYEQYF.

This rearrangement joins TRBV11-2 to TRBJ2-5; 12 bases are a match to TRBD2. The V and J ends lost 1 base and 5 bases, in that order; junction bases with no gene match: 2. The CDR3 runs 15 residues. Germline V gene lookup returns CDR1 SGHAT and CDR2 FQNNGV. The CDR3 protein is CASSLASGGVETQYF. CDR3 sequence (DNA): TGTGCCAGCAGCTTAGCTAGCGGGGGGGTGGAGACCCAGTACTTC.

The gene calls are TRBV20-1 and TRBJ2-1; 9 bases are shared with TRBD2. This CDR3 is 16 amino acids long. The V gene end was trimmed by 5 bases and the J gene end by 6 bases; junction bases not matched to a gene: 14. Germline V lookup: CDR1 DFQATT, CDR2 SNEGSKA (reference sequence). CDR3 residues: CSASVLGVAGVNEQFF. The CDR3 nucleotides are TGCAGTGCTTCGGTACTTGGGGTAGCGGGAGTCAATGAGCAGTTCTTC.